This TCR beta chain was sequenced during a study of T cell responses to AZD1222 COVID-19 vaccine. Measured with immunoSEQ multiplex PCR; TCRdb has only the in-frame clones, and not every one. The sample has 150,000 to 180,000 clones; 70% to 90% are singletons. Per the germline V gene, CDR1 is SGHVS and CDR2 is FQNEAQ. There are 15 residues in the CDR3. V lost 3 bases and J lost 2; bases outside the gene matches: 4. The J gene is TRBJ2-3, the V gene TRBV7-8, with 8 nucleotides matching TRBD2. Here the sequenced sample was peripheral blood, taken on day 0 of MenACWY control vaccination. The TCR was taken from an adult in good health. The CDR3 protein is CASSLSRGDTDTQYF. Here the CDR3 DNA reads TGTGCCAGCAGCTTGTCGCGGGGGGACACAGATACGCAGTATTTT.